This is a list of T cell receptor beta chains from one sample in a study of T cell repertoires in cytomegalovirus infection. A single record per CDR3 protein comes from TCRdb applying MiXCR to the reads. The repertoire has about 310,000 distinct CDR3 sequences, 17% of them found once; the top ten carry about 12%. Sample: PBMCs. The receptors were sampled from a human donor in good health (CMV status not recorded). Some clones in this sample may be carry-over from other donors' samples. The CDR3 runs from the conserved cysteine through the conserved F or W. Each record gives: clone size, J gene, V gene, D gene, CDR3 DNA, CDR3 protein. A D gene is named only where the DNA matches it firmly. Clone size is not always given. Where it is, it says once, few, many or a class for expanded clones.

clone size: few
J gene: TRBJ1-1
V gene: TRBV6-5
D gene: -
CDR3 DNA: TGTGCCAGCAGTTACTCTTTGGTCTCTGCTGAAGCTTTCTTT
CDR3 protein: CASSYSLVSAEAFF

clone size: many
J gene: TRBJ1-5
V gene: TRBV7-6
D gene: -
CDR3 DNA: TGTGCCAGCAGCCCCGGCCCGGGGAGCAATCAGCCCCAGCATTTT
CDR3 protein: CASSPGPGSNQPQHF

clone size: many
J gene: TRBJ2-7
V gene: TRBV20-1
D gene: TRBD1
CDR3 DNA: TGCAGTGCTACCCCAGGGGACAGGGAGGACTACGAGCAGTACTTC
CDR3 protein: CSATPGDREDYEQYF

clone size: -
J gene: TRBJ1-6
V gene: TRBV28
D gene: -
CDR3 DNA: TGTGCCAGCAGTTTCTTGGGTCTTTCACCCCTCCACTTT
CDR3 protein: CASSFLGLSPLHF

clone size: -
J gene: TRBJ1-5
V gene: TRBV20-1
D gene: -
CDR3 DNA: TGCAGTGCTAGAGATCTTCCCCAAGGCCAGCCCCAGCATTTT
CDR3 protein: CSARDLPQGQPQHF

clone size: few
J gene: TRBJ1-5
V gene: TRBV28
D gene: -
CDR3 DNA: TGTGCCAGCAGTCCCCCAGGGCGCAGTCAGCCCCAGCATTTT
CDR3 protein: CASSPPGRSQPQHF

clone size: -
J gene: TRBJ2-3
V gene: TRBV11-1
D gene: -
CDR3 DNA: TGTGCCAGCAGCGTAGGTCTAGCAGATACGCAGTATTTT
CDR3 protein: CASSVGLADTQYF

clone size: many
J gene: TRBJ2-1
V gene: TRBV7-2
D gene: -
CDR3 DNA: TGTGCCAGTAGACCTTACTGGCAGGGTGAGGTCTCTCACAAGCACAATGAGCAGTTCTTC
CDR3 protein: CASRPYWQGEVSHKHNEQFF

clone size: few
J gene: TRBJ2-7
V gene: TRBV20-1
D gene: -
CDR3 DNA: TGCAGTGCTAGAGCTGGGAGACTAGGAATCCGGTACGGTTCGGAGCAGTACTTC
CDR3 protein: CSARAGRLGIRYGSEQYF

clone size: many
J gene: TRBJ2-3
V gene: TRBV27
D gene: -
CDR3 DNA: TGTGCCAGCATCCTGCTTGGGGGACACCGCCGGCCCGGGAAGCAGTATTTT
CDR3 protein: CASILLGGHRRPGKQYF

clone size: -
J gene: TRBJ2-2
V gene: TRBV5-8
D gene: TRBD1
CDR3 DNA: TGTGCCAGCAGCCACCCGACAGGGGGTACCGCGAACACCGGGGAGCTGTTTTTT
CDR3 protein: CASSHPTGGTANTGELFF

clone size: many
J gene: TRBJ1-2
V gene: TRBV7-9
D gene: -
CDR3 DNA: TGTGCCAGCAGCTCCGAGGGACGCTACACCTTC
CDR3 protein: CASSSEGRYTF

clone size: -
J gene: TRBJ1-3
V gene: TRBV12-3/TRBV12-4
D gene: TRBD1
CDR3 DNA: TGTGCCAGCAGTCAAGGGGGCAGGAACACCATATATTTT
CDR3 protein: CASSQGGRNTIYF

clone size: many
J gene: TRBJ2-7
V gene: TRBV7-6
D gene: TRBD1
CDR3 DNA: TGTGCCAGCAGCTTATTGCGGGACAGGGATAAATCCGAGCAGTACTTC
CDR3 protein: CASSLLRDRDKSEQYF

clone size: -
J gene: TRBJ1-6
V gene: TRBV10-3
D gene: -
CDR3 DNA: TGTGCCATATGGGACCTTAATTCACCCCTCCACTTT
CDR3 protein: CAIWDLNSPLHF

clone size: few
J gene: TRBJ1-6
V gene: TRBV6-1
D gene: -
CDR3 DNA: TGTGCCAGCAGTCACCGCTGGGGTAACTATAATTCACCCCTCCACTTT
CDR3 protein: CASSHRWGNYNSPLHF

clone size: -
J gene: TRBJ2-1
V gene: TRBV25-1
D gene: TRBD1
CDR3 DNA: TGTGCCAGCAGTGATCCACAGGGGGCTGGGAGTGAGCAGTTCTTC
CDR3 protein: CASSDPQGAGSEQFF

clone size: few
J gene: TRBJ1-4
V gene: TRBV19
D gene: TRBD1
CDR3 DNA: TGTGCCACCGGGACAGGGACCAACGAAAAACTGTTTTTT
CDR3 protein: CATGTGTNEKLFF

clone size: many
J gene: TRBJ2-7
V gene: TRBV12-3/TRBV12-4
D gene: TRBD1
CDR3 DNA: TGTGCCAGCAGTTTTGGGGGACAGGGATACGAGCAGTACTTC
CDR3 protein: CASSFGGQGYEQYF

clone size: few
J gene: TRBJ1-5
V gene: TRBV5-6
D gene: -
CDR3 DNA: TGTGCCAGCAGCCGGACACATAGCAATCAGCCCCAGCATTTT
CDR3 protein: CASSRTHSNQPQHF

clone size: few
J gene: TRBJ2-7
V gene: TRBV5-1
D gene: TRBD1
CDR3 DNA: TGCGCCAGCAGCTTGGCGGACAGGCGGACCAACGAGCAGTACTTC
CDR3 protein: CASSLADRRTNEQYF